This T cell receptor (beta chain) was identified during a study of OX40 agonist ivuxolimab in advanced cancers. Study-level points and caveats: Both CD4+ and CD8+ T cell populations in blood had undergone clonal expansion by week 6 at 0.1 to 3.0 mg/kg.

The method was immunoSEQ multiplex PCR; TCRdb's version includes in-frame clones alone and lacks a portion of them. Of 60,000 to 65,000 clones detected, roughly 80% appear once; the ten largest clones hold 0.7%. Germline loops: CDR1 MNHEY, CDR2 SVGAGI. V shed 6 bases and J 4 bases; nucleotides not matched to a gene: 4. The CDR3 extends over 15 amino acids. As for this clone: The antigen is unknown.

The clonotype originates from an adult with an advanced solid tumor such as melanoma, head and neck, liver or kidney cancer. Sequenced material: CD4+ or CD8+ T cells sorted from blood, taken in a trial of the OX40 agonist ivuxolimab. The chain joins TRBV6-5 to TRBJ2-1; 12 positions match TRBD2. The CDR3 is CASRPSGREYNEQFF. Written as DNA, the CDR3 is TGTGCCAGCAGACCTAGCGGGAGGGAGTACAATGAGCAGTTCTTC.